A single sample gave rise to the 15 T cell receptor beta chains below, sequenced in a study of CD8 T cells in Susac syndrome. RNA amounts of roughly 0.45 to 1 ug underwent reverse transcription with random hexamers. TCRdb reprocessed the immunoSEQ multiplex PCR reads with MiXCR, giving one entry per CDR3 protein. The repertoire has roughly 200,000 distinct CDR3 sequences, 85% to 95% of them found once; the top ten carry 0.082%. The sequenced sample was CD4+ T cells from PBMCs. All receptors derive from a human donor with multiple sclerosis.

The V and J genes are TRBV7-2 and TRBJ2-7, with D perhaps matching TRBD2 (7 bases). The V gene's germline CDR1 is SGHTA and CDR2 FQGNSA. V shed 5 bases and J shed 6 bases, with 20 bases lying between them. This CDR3 has 15 amino acids. This CDR3 is CASSPRSRGAGEQYF. The CDR3 DNA reads as TGTGCCAGCAGCCCCCGCTCTCGGGGGGCGGGCGAGCAGTACTTC.

This chain connects TRBV29-1 to TRBJ2-5, with TRBD1 as a possible D gene (6 bases). There are 14 residues in the CDR3. Per germline, CDR1 SQVTM and CDR2 ANQGSEA. Trimming removed 2 bases at V and 2 bases at J, with 12 bases between. CDR3 nucleotides: TGCAGCGTTGAAAGTCGGACAGCTCAAGAGACCCAGTACTTC. Protein sequence: CSVESRTAQETQYF.

CDR3 loop: CSASAGGRSDTQYF. CDR3 coding DNA: TGCAGTGCTAGTGCAGGGGGCAGATCAGATACGCAGTATTTT. V and J are TRBV20-1 and TRBJ2-3, with 8 bases aligning to TRBD1. The CDR3 has 14 residues. The V gene's germline CDR1 is DFQATT and CDR2 SNEGSKA (reference sequence). Unmatched junction bases numbered 6, after V lost 3 bases and J lost 4 bases.

This chain connects TRBV9 to TRBJ2-3, with 8 bases aligning to TRBD2. With V trimmed by 2 bases and J by 6 bases, 5 bases remained unmatched. The germline CDR1 and CDR2 sequences are SGDLS and YYNGEE. This CDR3 is built from 14 residues. This CDR3 is CASSVGLAGDTQYF. DNA for the CDR3: TGTGCCAGCAGCGTCGGACTAGCAGGGGATACGCAGTATTTT.

The CDR3 spells CSVVVTGRNTEAFF. The CDR3 DNA reads as TGCAGCGTTGTTGTGACAGGACGGAACACTGAAGCTTTCTTT. This rearrangement joins TRBV29-1 to TRBJ1-1; the D gene is possibly TRBD1 (6 bases). The CDR3 extends over 14 amino acids. From germline, CDR1 is SQVTM and CDR2 ANQGSEA. The germline V and J ends were trimmed by 4 bases and 1 base, with 13 bases remaining between them. Using reference TRBV29-1 and TRBJ1-1 for the parts outside the CDR3, the full variable domain is SAVISQKPSRDICQRGTSLTIQCQVDSQVTMMFWYRQQPGQSLTLIATANQGSEATYESGFVIDKFPISRPNLTFSTLTVSNMSPEDSSIYLCSVVVTGRNTEAFFGQGTRLTVV.

This chain uses TRBV30 with TRBJ1-1, with TRBD1 identical over 7 bases. Per germline, CDR1 GTSNPN and CDR2 SVGIG (reference sequence). The CDR3 contains 16 residues. J was trimmed by 5 bases and V by 2 bases; bases with no gene match: 14. In DNA form, the CDR3 reads TGTGCCTGGAGTAGGGTCAGGGGGAACTCTGGGACTGAAGCTTTCTTT. This codes for CAWSRVRGNSGTEAFF.

This rearrangement joins TRBV20-1 to TRBJ1-6; TRBD1 might be the D (6 bases). This CDR3 is 15 amino acids long. V lost 3 bases, J lost 6 bases, and 15 bases lay in between. Germline V lookup: CDR1 DFQATT, CDR2 SNEGSKA (reference sequence). CDR3 coding DNA: TGCAGTGCTAGCGCCGGGCAGGGGATTAATTCACCCCTCCACTTT. Translation: CSASAGQGINSPLHF.

The chain combines TRBV6-5 with TRBJ2-7; maybe TRBD2 (7 bases). Trimming took off 6 bases at V and 4 bases at J, with 16 bases between the two ends. CDR1 is MNHEY and CDR2 is SVGAGI in the germline V gene. This CDR3 region has 14 residues. The CDR3 sequence is CASSPGGGVYEQYV. In DNA form, the CDR3 reads TGTGCCAGCAGCCCCGGAGGGGGGGTTTACGAGCAGTACGTC.

The CDR3: CASRIGNTIYF. For the CDR3, the DNA is TGTGCCAGCAGAATTGGAAACACCATATATTTT. V and J are TRBV6-5 and TRBJ1-3; no firm D call. The V gene lost 6 bases and the J gene lost 3 bases, with 3 bases spanning the gap. The CDR3 contains 11 residues. The germline V gene encodes CDR1 MNHEY and CDR2 SVGAGI.

The chain employs TRBV20-1 and TRBJ2-1; D is undetermined. The CDR3 contains 13 residues. Trimming took off 5 bases at V and 0 bases at J, with 8 bases between the two ends. The V gene's germline CDR1 is DFQATT and CDR2 SNEGSKA (reference sequence). CDR3: CSAPLSSYNEQFF. The CDR3 bases are TGCAGTGCTCCCCTAAGCTCCTACAATGAGCAGTTCTTC.

There are a few counts of this clonotype. This chain joins TRBV20-1 and TRBJ2-3; 10 positions agree with TRBD2. Unmatched junction bases numbered 5, after V lost 3 bases and J lost 2 bases. The CDR3 totals 15 residues. Germline loops: CDR1 DFQATT, CDR2 SNEGSKA (reference sequence). The DNA for the CDR3 is TGCAGTGCTAGTCCTAGCGGGGGAAACACAGATACGCAGTATTTT. It is translated as CSASPSGGNTDTQYF.

The chain has TRBV20-1 and TRBJ2-1, with D tentatively TRBD2 (6 bases). Germline loops: CDR1 DFQATT, CDR2 SNEGSKA (reference sequence). The CDR3 extends over 14 amino acids. Trimming took 1 base from V and 3 from J, leaving 10 bases between them. The CDR3 DNA reads TGCAGTGCTAGAGTCGAGACTAGCTACAATGAGCAGTTCTTC. The encoded protein is CSARVETSYNEQFF.

Worth noting for this clonotype: The germline gene is not matched at one end of the junction; a read error may be the cause. J is TRBJ1-2 and V is TRBV2; D remains unclear. There are 11 residues in the CDR3. Germline-derived CDR1 and CDR2 are SNHLY and FYNNEI. The CDR3 here is CASSAEGLSDF. For the CDR3, the DNA is TGTGCCAGCAGTGCGGAGGGCCTGTCGGACTTC.

The V and J genes are TRBV20-1 and TRBJ1-2; D is possibly TRBD1 (6 bases). The V gene's germline CDR1 is DFQATT and CDR2 SNEGSKA (reference sequence). The CDR3 contains 12 residues. Deletions cut 0 bases from V and 5 bases from J, with 7 bases between. CDR3: CSAREQGYGYTF. DNA of the CDR3: TGCAGTGCTAGAGAACAGGGTTATGGCTACACCTTC.

This rearrangement joins TRBV5-1 to TRBJ2-2; 8 bases line up with TRBD1. V shed 4 bases, J shed 6 bases, and the junction held 5 bases outside the gene matches. The CDR3 sequence is 14 residues long. In germline, CDR1 is SGHRS, CDR2 YFSETQ. DNA for the CDR3: TGCGCCAGCAGCGCTGGGACAGGCCCCGGGGAGCTGTTTTTT. It translates to CASSAGTGPGELFF.